These T cell receptor beta chains were read from a single sample in a study of pediatric ulcerative colitis. This table comes from immunoSEQ multiplex PCR, and its TCRdb copy is limited to in-frame clones, with some not included. The sample has some 10,000 clones; approximately 88% are singletons. What was sequenced was blood. All receptors come from a girl aged 5 to 17 with moderate ulcerative colitis. The CDR3 runs from the conserved cysteine through the conserved F or W. D genes are given only for firm matches. Not every row has a clone size; where given, it reads once, few, many or a size class.

TRBV7-2,TRBJ1-5,NA,NA,TGTGCCAGCAGCTTTGTCAGAGGCGAGGGTCAGCCCCAGCATTTT,CASSFVRGEGQPQHF
TRBV5-1,TRBJ2-2,TRBD2,NA,TGCGCCAGCAGCCGGTTCGGGACTAGCGACACCGGGGAGCTGTTTTTT,CASSRFGTSDTGELFF
TRBV30,TRBJ1-5,TRBD1,few,TGTGCCTGGAGTCGGACAGGGGGCGGGCAGCCCCAGCATTTT,CAWSRTGGGQPQHF
TRBV28,TRBJ2-3,TRBD2,NA,TGTGCCAGCAGTTCAATGGGACTAGCGGGAATGGATACGCAGTATTTT,CASSSMGLAGMDTQYF
TRBV18,TRBJ1-2,NA,NA,TGTGCCAGCTCACCTCCGGGTAACTATGGCTACACCTTC,CASSPPGNYGYTF
TRBV6-1,TRBJ2-5,NA,NA,TGTGCCAGCTATGTACCCTCCCAGTACTTC,CASYVPSQYF
TRBV7-9,TRBJ1-4,TRBD1,few,TGTGCCAGCAGCTTCTTCGGACAGGGTGATCTGTTGGCTGAAAAACTGTTTTTT,CASSFFGQGDLLAEKLFF
TRBV11-3,TRBJ2-1,TRBD2,NA,TGTGCCAGCAGCTTCCGGGGAGGGGTGAACAATGAGCAGTTCTTC,CASSFRGGVNNEQFF
TRBV5-1,TRBJ2-3,TRBD2,NA,TGCGCCAGCAGCTTTAAACTAGCGGGGGGGCCGTTGGGCACAGATACGCAGTATTTT,CASSFKLAGGPLGTDTQYF
TRBV9,TRBJ2-5,NA,NA,TGTGCCAGCAGCGTAGGGGAGATGGCGAGAGAGACCCAGTACTTC,CASSVGEMARETQYF
TRBV10-3,TRBJ2-7,TRBD1,NA,TGTGCCATCAGTGGGGGGACAGGGGGCTCCTACGAGCAGTACTTC,CAISGGTGGSYEQYF
TRBV6-5,TRBJ2-3,NA,NA,TGTGCCAGCAGTTACGCCCAGGCCACAGATACGCAGTATTTT,CASSYAQATDTQYF